The clone carrying this T cell receptor beta chain was found many times. Relying on iRepertoire HTBI primers and Arm-PCR of CDR3 regions, the team built TCR beta libraries. From the multiplex PCR reads, TCRdb called clonotypes with MiXCR, one entry per CDR3 protein. The repertoire holds some 410,000 distinct CDR3 sequences, with about 15% as singletons. This entry comes from a study of regulatory T cells in long-lasting Graves disease. For the study at large: Newly diagnosed Graves' patients had taken antithyroid drugs under 3 months.

The CDR3 consists of 14 residues. Trimming pared 3 bases from V and 2 bases from J, leaving 11 bases between. CDR1 is LGHDT and CDR2 is YNNKEL in the germline V gene (reference sequence). The time point: newly diagnosed GD, antithyroid drugs for less than 3 months. RNA extracted from PBMCs served as the sequencing template. This same sample was also taken into another study, of T cells in Graves' hyperthyroidism and ophthalmopathy.

The chain couples TRBV3-1 to TRBJ2-7; D remains ambiguous. The sample here was peripheral blood mononuclear cells (PBMCs), taken at new diagnosis, from a patient treated with antithyroid drugs. This TCR came from a young woman with Graves disease. The CDR3 region is CASSHPRTPYEQYF. The CDR3 DNA follows: TGTGCCAGCAGCCATCCCAGGACCCCCTACGAGCAGTACTTC.